A selection of T cell receptor beta chains follows, all from one sample in a study of T cell responses to AZD1222 COVID-19 vaccine. Only in-frame clones appear in the TCRdb table, and some are missing; sequencing was by immunoSEQ multiplex PCR. This table has 100,000 to 140,000 clones, under 95% appearing once. Specimen: peripheral blood, collected 28 days after the second AZD1222 dose. The receptor set was obtained from an adult who received the AZD1222 COVID-19 vaccine. The CDR3 runs from the conserved cysteine through the conserved F or W. Fields, in order: D gene, J gene, V gene, clone size, CDR3 DNA, CDR3 protein. The D gene is left open where the match is weak. Clone size is not always given. Where it is, it says once, few, many or a class for expanded clones.

-,TRBJ1-5,TRBV3-1/TRBV3-2,once,TGTGCCAGCAGCGATACAGCCTATAGCAATCAGCCCCAGCATTTT,CASSDTAYSNQPQHF
-,TRBJ1-5,TRBV7-2,-,TGTGCCAGCAGCTTGGACGGCCTCCCCGATCAGCCCCAGCATTTT,CASSLDGLPDQPQHF
-,TRBJ1-6,TRBV20-1,-,TGCAGTGCTAGTGTAGGCCCCACCCTCCACTTT,CSASVGPTLHF
TRBD1,TRBJ1-1,TRBV27,once,TGTGCCAGCAGTTTGTACAGCGGGACAGGTGTTGAAGCTTTCTTT,CASSLYSGTGVEAFF
-,TRBJ1-5,TRBV1,-,TGCACCAGTTCAAACCGGGACAGGGCCCCTTATAGCAATCAGCCCCAGCATTTT,CTSSNRDRAPYSNQPQHF
-,TRBJ2-7,TRBV11-3,-,TGTGCCAGCAGCTACGAGGGGGAAGAGCAGTACTTC,CASSYEGEEQYF
TRBD2,TRBJ2-7,TRBV3-1/TRBV3-2,-,TGTGCCAGCAGCCAAGATCGGGGGGAAGCGGGAGCCACTTCAGACGAGCAGTACTTC,CASSQDRGEAGATSDEQYF
-,TRBJ2-5,TRBV15,few,TGTGCCACCAGCAGGGTGGCAGAAGAGACCCAGTACTTC,CATSRVAEETQYF
TRBD1,TRBJ2-1,TRBV7-9,-,TGTGCCAGCAGCTCCGGGACAGGCGACAATGAGCAGTTCTTC,CASSSGTGDNEQFF
TRBD1,TRBJ1-2,TRBV29-1,-,TGCAGCGTTGCAGGGGGCCAGACCCCCTATGGCTACACCTTC,CSVAGGQTPYGYTF
-,TRBJ2-5,TRBV24-1,once,TGTGCCACCAGTGATTTAGGGGAGACCCAGTACTTC,CATSDLGETQYF
-,TRBJ1-1,TRBV10-3,-,TGTGCCATCACAATCTCCCCGGCAGGGAACACTGAAGCTTTCTTT,CAITISPAGNTEAFF
-,TRBJ2-2,TRBV9,-,TGTGCCAGCAGCGGGCTAGAAACCGGGGAGCTGTTTTTT,CASSGLETGELFF
TRBD1,TRBJ1-4,TRBV5-6,-,TGTGCCAGCGCCCGGGTGACAGGGAATGAAAAACTGTTTTTT,CASARVTGNEKLFF
-,TRBJ2-2,TRBV9,once,TGTGCCAGCAGCCACCGGGGAGCCACCGGGGAGCTGTTTTTT,CASSHRGATGELFF
TRBD1,TRBJ1-1,TRBV6-5,-,TGTGCCAGCAGCACCACACAGGGGCGGGGAGCTTTCTTT,CASSTTQGRGAFF
TRBD2,TRBJ2-7,TRBV6-5,few,TGTGCCAGCAGTTACGGGACTAGCTCCTACGAGCAGTACTTC,CASSYGTSSYEQYF
-,TRBJ2-5,TRBV19,-,TGTGCCAGTAGTGCGGGTGATTACCAAGAGACCCAGTACTTC,CASSAGDYQETQYF
-,TRBJ2-3,TRBV7-9,-,TGTGCCAGCAGCCTAGCTCGGGCGGCTAGCACAGATACGCAGTATTTT,CASSLARAASTDTQYF
-,TRBJ2-7,TRBV3-1/TRBV3-2,-,TGTGCCAGCAGCCCCTGGGCCCAGGGGAGGAACGAGCAGTACTTC,CASSPWAQGRNEQYF
-,TRBJ1-6,TRBV2,-,TGTGCCAGCAGGGACAGACCATATAATTCACCCCTCCACTTT,CASRDRPYNSPLHF
-,TRBJ2-1,TRBV14,once,TGTGCCAGCAGCCAATTGGGGATACAGTTCTTC,CASSQLGIQFF
-,TRBJ1-4,TRBV30,-,TGTGCCTGGGCATTCAATGAAAAACTGTTTTTT,CAWAFNEKLFF
-,TRBJ1-1,TRBV19,-,TGTGCCACCGGACAGCTAAACACTGAAGCTTTCTTT,CATGQLNTEAFF
-,TRBJ1-4,TRBV3-1/TRBV3-2,-,TGTGCCAGCAGCCAAGATTATTGGACTAATGAAAAACTGTTTTTT,CASSQDYWTNEKLFF